Listed here is a single TCR beta chain. Its specificity is unknown. The data were taken from a study of PD-L1 blockade in urothelial cancer. At the level of the study: Blood samples had a median of 141,255 T cells, 80,000 to 100,000 unique TCRs, and clonality around 0.08. The study, taken as a whole, reports: A pretreatment blood TCR clonality that fell below the median predicted better progression-free and overall survival.

Assay used: immunoSEQ multiplex PCR; TCRdb lists only in-frame clones, some missing. The sample holds around 87,000 clones, less than 85% seen once. As for time point: peripheral blood 6 weeks after treatment start. V trimming: 2 bases; J trimming: 3 bases; junction bases outside the gene matches: 10. Germline-derived CDR1 and CDR2 are SGHTS and YDEGEE. The CDR3 loop spans 16 amino acids. The chain uses TRBV5-8 and TRBJ1-2, with TRBD1 matching over 7 bases. The specimen was PBMCs, collected around atezolizumab (anti-PD-L1) treatment. This sequence was found in a man aged 65 to 85 with urothelial cancer. The CDR3 region is CASSFGRGGADYGYTF. Written as DNA, the CDR3 is TGTGCCAGCAGCTTCGGTAGAGGGGGCGCGGACTATGGCTACACCTTC.